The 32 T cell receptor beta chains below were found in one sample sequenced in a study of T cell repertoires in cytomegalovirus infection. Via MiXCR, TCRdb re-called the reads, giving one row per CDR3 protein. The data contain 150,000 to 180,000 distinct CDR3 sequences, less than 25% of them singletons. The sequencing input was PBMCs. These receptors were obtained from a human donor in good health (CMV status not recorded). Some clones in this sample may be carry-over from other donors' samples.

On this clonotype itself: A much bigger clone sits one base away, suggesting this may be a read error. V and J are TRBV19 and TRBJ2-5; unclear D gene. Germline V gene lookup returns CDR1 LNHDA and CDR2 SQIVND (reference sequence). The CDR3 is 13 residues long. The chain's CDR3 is CASSRAFQVTQYF. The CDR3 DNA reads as TGTGCCAGTAGTAGGGCTTTCCAAGTGACCCAGTACTTC.

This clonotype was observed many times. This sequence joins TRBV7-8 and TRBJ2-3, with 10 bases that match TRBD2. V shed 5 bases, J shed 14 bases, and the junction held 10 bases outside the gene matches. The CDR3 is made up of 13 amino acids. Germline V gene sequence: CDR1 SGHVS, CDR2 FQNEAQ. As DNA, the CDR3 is TGTGCCAGCAGCCTCTTAACTAGCGGGGAACGGTATTTT. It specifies CASSLLTSGERYF.

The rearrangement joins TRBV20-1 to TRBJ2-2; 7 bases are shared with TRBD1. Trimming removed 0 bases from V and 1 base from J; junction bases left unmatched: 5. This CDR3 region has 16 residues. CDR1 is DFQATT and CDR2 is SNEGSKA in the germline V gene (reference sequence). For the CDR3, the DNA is TGCAGTGCTAGAGAATGGCGGACAGGGAACACCGGGGAGCTGTTTTTT. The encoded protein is CSAREWRTGNTGELFF.

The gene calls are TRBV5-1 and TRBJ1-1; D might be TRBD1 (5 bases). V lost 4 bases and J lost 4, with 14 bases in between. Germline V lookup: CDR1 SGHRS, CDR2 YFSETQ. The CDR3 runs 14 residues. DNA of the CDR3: TGCGCCAGCAGCGTAGGGACCGCCGTCACTGAAGCTTTCTTT. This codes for CASSVGTAVTEAFF. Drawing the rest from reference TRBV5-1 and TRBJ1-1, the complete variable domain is KAGVTQTPRYLIKTRGQQVTLSCSPISGHRSVSWYQQTPGQGLQFLFEYFSETQRNKGNFPGRFSGRQFSNSRSEMNVSTLELGDSALYLCASSVGTAVTEAFFGQGTRLTVV.

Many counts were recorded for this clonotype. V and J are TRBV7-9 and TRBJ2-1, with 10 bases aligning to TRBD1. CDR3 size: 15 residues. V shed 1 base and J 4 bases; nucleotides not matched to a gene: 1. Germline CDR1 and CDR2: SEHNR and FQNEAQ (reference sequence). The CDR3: CASSLVGQGYNEQFF. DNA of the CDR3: TGTGCCAGCAGCTTAGTGGGACAGGGGTACAATGAGCAGTTCTTC.

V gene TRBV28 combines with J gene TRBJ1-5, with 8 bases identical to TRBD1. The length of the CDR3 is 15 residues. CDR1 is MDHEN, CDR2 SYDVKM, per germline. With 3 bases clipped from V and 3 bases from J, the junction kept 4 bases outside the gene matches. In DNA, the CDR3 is TGTGCCAGCAGTTTTCCAGGGGGCTTCAATCAGCCCCAGCATTTT. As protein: CASSFPGGFNQPQHF.

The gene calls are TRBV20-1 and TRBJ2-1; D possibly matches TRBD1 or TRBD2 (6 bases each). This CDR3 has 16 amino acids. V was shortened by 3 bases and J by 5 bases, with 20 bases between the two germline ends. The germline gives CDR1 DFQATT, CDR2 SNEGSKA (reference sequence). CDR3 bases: TGCAGTGCTAGCCCAGGAGGGGGTGGGGTTCACAATGAGCAGTTCTTC. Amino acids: CSASPGGGGVHNEQFF.

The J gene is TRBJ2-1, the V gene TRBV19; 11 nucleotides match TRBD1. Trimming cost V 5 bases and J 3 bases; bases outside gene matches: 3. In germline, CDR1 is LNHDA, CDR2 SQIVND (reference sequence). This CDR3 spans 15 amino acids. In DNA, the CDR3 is TGTGCCAGTAGTCCGGGACAGGGGGGCTACAATGAGCAGTTCTTC. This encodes CASSPGQGGYNEQFF.

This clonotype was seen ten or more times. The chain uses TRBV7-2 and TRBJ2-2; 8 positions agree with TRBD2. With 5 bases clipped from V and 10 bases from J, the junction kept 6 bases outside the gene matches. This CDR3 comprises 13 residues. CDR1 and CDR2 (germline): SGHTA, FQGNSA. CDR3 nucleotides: TGTGCCAGCAGCCTGGGACTAGTTGAGGAGCTGTTTTTT. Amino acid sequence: CASSLGLVEELFF.

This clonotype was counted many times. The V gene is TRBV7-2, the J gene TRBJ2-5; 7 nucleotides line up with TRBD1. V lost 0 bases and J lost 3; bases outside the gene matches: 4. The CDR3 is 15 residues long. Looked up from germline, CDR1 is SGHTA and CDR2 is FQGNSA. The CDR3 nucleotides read TGTGCCAGCAGCTTAGCGGTTACAGGGGAAGAGACCCAGTACTTC. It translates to CASSLAVTGEETQYF.

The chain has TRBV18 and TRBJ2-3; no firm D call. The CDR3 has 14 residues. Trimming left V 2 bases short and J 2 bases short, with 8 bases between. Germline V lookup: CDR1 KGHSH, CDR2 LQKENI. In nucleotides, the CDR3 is TGTGCCAGCTCACCATTGGGTTCCACAGATACGCAGTATTTT. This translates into CASSPLGSTDTQYF.

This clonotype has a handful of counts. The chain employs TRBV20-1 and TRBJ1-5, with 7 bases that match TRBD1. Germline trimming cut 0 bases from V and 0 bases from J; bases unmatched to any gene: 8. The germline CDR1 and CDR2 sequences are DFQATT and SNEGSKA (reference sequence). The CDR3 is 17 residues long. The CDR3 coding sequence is TGCAGTGCTAGAGAGGCCGGGACAGCTTATAGCAATCAGCCCCAGCATTTT. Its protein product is CSAREAGTAYSNQPQHF.

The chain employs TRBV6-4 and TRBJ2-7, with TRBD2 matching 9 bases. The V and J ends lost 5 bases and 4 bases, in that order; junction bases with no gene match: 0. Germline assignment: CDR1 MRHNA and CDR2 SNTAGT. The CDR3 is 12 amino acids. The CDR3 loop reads CASSSGRYEQYF. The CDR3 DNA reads TGTGCCAGCAGTAGCGGGAGGTACGAGCAGTACTTC.

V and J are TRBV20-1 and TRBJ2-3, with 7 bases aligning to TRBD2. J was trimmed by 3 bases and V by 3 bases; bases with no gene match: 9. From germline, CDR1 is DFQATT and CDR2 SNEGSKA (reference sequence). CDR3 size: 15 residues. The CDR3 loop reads CSASDQRGATDTQYF. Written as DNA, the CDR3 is TGCAGTGCTAGTGACCAGCGGGGTGCAACAGATACGCAGTATTTT.

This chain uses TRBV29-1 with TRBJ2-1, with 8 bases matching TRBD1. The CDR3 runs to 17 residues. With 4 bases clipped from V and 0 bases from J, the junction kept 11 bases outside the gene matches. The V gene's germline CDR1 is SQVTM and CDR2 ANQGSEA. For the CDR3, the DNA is TGCAGCGTTGCTTCTGGCAGGGGGCGCATCTCCTACAATGAGCAGTTCTTC. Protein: CSVASGRGRISYNEQFF.

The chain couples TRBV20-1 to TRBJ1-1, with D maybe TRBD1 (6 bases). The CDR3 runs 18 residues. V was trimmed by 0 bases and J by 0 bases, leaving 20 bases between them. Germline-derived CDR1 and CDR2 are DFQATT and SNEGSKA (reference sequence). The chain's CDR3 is CSARDWGATKPLNTEAFF. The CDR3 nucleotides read TGCAGTGCTAGAGATTGGGGGGCCACGAAACCTTTGAACACTGAAGCTTTCTTT.

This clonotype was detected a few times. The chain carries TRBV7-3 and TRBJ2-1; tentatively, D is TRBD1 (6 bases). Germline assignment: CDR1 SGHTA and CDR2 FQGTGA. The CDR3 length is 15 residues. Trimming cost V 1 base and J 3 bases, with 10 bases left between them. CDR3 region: CASSLNRDNYNEQFF. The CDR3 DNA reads TGTGCCAGCAGCTTAAACCGGGACAACTACAATGAGCAGTTCTTC.

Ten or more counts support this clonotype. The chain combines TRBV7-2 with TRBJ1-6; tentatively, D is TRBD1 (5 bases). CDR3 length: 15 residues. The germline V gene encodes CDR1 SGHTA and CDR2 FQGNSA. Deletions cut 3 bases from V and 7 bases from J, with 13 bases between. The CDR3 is CASSLLHGGNSPLHF. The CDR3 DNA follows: TGTGCCAGCAGCTTGTTACATGGGGGGAATTCACCCCTCCACTTT.

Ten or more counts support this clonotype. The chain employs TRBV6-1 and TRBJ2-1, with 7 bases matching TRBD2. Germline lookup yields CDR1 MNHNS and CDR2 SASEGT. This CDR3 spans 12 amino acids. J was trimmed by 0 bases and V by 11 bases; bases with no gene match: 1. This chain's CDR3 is CASSGSYNEQFF. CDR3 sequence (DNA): TGTGCCTCTAGCGGCTCCTACAATGAGCAGTTCTTC.

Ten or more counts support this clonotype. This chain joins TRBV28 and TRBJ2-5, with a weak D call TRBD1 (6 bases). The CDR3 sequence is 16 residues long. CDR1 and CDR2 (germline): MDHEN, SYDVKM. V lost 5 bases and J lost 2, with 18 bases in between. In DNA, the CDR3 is TGTGCCAGCAGTCTCCGCCTGCTCAGGGGTCAAGAGACCCAGTACTTC. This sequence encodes CASSLRLLRGQETQYF.

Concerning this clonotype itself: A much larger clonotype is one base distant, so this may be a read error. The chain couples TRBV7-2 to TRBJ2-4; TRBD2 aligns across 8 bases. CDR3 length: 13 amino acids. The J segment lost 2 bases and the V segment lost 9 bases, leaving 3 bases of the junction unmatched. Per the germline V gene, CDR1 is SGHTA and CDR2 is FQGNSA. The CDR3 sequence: CASRLATKNIQYF. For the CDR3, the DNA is TGTGCCAGTCGACTAGCGACCAAAAACATTCAGTACTTC.

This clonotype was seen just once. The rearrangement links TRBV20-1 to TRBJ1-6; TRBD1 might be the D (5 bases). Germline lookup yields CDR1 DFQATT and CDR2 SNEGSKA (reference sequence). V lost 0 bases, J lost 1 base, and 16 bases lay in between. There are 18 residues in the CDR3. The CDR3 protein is CSARDNAGQGSYNSPLHF. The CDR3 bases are TGCAGTGCTAGAGATAATGCGGGGCAGGGTTCCTATAATTCACCCCTCCACTTT.

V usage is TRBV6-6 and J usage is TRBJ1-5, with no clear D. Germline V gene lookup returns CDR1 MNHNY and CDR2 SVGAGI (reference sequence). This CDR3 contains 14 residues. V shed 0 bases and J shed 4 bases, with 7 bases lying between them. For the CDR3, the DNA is TGTGCCAGCAGTTACTCTAAAGTTAATCAGCCCCAGCATTTT. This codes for CASSYSKVNQPQHF.

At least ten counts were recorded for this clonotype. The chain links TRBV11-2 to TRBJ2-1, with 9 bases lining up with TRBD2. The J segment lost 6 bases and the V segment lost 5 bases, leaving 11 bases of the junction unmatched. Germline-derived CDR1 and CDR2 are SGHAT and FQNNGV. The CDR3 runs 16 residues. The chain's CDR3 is CASSAEVAGVGNEQFF. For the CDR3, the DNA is TGTGCCAGCAGCGCCGAAGTAGCGGGAGTCGGCAATGAGCAGTTCTTC. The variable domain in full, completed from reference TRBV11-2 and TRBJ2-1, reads EAGVAQSPRYKIIEKRQSVAFWCNPISGHATLYWYQQILGQGPKLLIQFQNNGVVDDSQLPKDRFSAERLKGVDSTLKIQPAKLEDSAVYLCASSAEVAGVGNEQFFGPGTRLTVL.

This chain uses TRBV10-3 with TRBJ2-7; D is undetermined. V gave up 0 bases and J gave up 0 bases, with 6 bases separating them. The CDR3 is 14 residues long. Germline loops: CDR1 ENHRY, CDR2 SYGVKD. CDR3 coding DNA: TGTGCCATCAGTGAGTCGAGACTCTCCTACGAGCAGTACTTC. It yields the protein CAISESRLSYEQYF.

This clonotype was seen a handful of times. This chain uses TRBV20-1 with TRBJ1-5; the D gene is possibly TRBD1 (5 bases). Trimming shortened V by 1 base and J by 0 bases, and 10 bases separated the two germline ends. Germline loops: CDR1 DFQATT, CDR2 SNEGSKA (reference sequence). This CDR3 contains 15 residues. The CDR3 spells CSARALQGSNQPQHF. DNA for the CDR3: TGCAGTGCTAGAGCCCTCCAGGGTAGCAATCAGCCCCAGCATTTT.

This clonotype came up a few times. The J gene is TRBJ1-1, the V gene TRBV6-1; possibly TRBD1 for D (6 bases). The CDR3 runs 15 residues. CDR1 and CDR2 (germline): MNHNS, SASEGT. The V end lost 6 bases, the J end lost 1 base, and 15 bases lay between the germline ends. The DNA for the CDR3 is TGTGCCAGCAGACCCAACAGGGCTCCGAACACTGAAGCTTTCTTT. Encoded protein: CASRPNRAPNTEAFF.

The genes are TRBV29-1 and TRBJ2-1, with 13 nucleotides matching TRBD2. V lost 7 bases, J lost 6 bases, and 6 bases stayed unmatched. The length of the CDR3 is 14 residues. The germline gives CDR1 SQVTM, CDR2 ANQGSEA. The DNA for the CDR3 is TGCAGCGCTACTAGCGGGGGGGCCTCCAATGAGCAGTTCTTC. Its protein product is CSATSGGASNEQFF.

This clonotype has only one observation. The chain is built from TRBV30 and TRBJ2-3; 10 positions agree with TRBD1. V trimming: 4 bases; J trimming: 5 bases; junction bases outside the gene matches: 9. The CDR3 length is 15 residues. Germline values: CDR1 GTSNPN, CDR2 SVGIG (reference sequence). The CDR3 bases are TGTGCCTGGATGACACCGGGACAGGGGATAGATACGCAGTATTTT. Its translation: CAWMTPGQGIDTQYF.

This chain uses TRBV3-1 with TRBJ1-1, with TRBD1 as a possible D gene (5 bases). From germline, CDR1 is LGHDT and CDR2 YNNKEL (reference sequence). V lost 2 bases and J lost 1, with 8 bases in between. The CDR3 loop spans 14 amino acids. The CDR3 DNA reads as TGTGCCAGCAGCCAAAGAGACAGGAACACTGAAGCTTTCTTT. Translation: CASSQRDRNTEAFF.

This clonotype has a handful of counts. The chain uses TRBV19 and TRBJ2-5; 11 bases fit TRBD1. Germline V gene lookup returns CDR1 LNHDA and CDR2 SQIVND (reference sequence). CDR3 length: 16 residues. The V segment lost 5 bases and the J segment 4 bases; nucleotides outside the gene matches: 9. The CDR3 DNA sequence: TGTGCCAGTAGTCCAGGACAGGGGGCTCGTGGAGAGACCCAGTACTTC. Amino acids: CASSPGQGARGETQYF. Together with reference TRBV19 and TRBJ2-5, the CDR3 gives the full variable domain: DGGITQSPKYLFRKEGQNVTLSCEQNLNHDAMYWYRQDPGQGLRLIYYSQIVNDFQKGDIAEGYSVSREKKESFPLTVTSAQKNPTAFYLCASSPGQGARGETQYFGPGTRLLVL.

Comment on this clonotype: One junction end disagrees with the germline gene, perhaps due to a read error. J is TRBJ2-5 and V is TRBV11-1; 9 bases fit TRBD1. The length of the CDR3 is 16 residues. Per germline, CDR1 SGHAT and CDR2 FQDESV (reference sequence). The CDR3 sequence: CAGSPGTGWSAETQYF. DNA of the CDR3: TGTGCCGGCAGCCCCGGGACAGGGTGGAGCGCAGAGACCCAGTACTTC.